Listed here are 25 T cell receptor beta chains from one sample, sequenced in a study of T cells in Graves' hyperthyroidism and ophthalmopathy. Using RNA transcripts as the source, TCR beta CDR3 regions were amplified. During a first-round RT-PCR of the TCR CDR3, the HTBI primer set was used. In TCRdb, the multiplex PCR reads were re-called with MiXCR into one record per CDR3 protein. The data show around 580,000 distinct CDR3 sequences, roughly 46% seen once. Sequencing was carried out using peripheral blood or thyroid tissue (not recorded which). These receptor sequences come from a woman under 30 with Graves' hyperthyroidism.

Concerning this clonotype itself: Just one base apart from a much larger clone, this may be a read error. J is TRBJ2-2 and V is TRBV6-1, with TRBD2 matching 13 bases. CDR3 length: 18 residues. The V segment lost 5 bases and the J segment 4 bases; nucleotides outside the gene matches: 10. The germline V gene encodes CDR1 MNHNS and CDR2 SASEGT. The CDR3 nucleotides are TGTGCCAGCAGTCCGCGGACTAGCGGGAGCCTCGCCACCGGGGAGCTGTTTTTT. Protein sequence: CASSPRTSGSLATGELFF.

This clonotype was detected many times. The chain joins TRBV2 to TRBJ1-1; D gene uncertain. The CDR3 is 14 amino acids. Germline values: CDR1 SNHLY, CDR2 FYNNEI. The V end was cut by 1 base, the J end by 4 bases, with 10 bases between. DNA of the CDR3: TGTGCCAGCAGTGAAGGGGTCAGGTCCACTGAAGCTTTCTTT. It is translated as CASSEGVRSTEAFF.

The chain employs TRBV5-1 and TRBJ2-7; D uncertain. Per the germline V gene, CDR1 is SGHRS and CDR2 is YFSETQ. Trimming removed 4 bases at V and 9 bases at J, with 14 bases between. This CDR3 comprises 12 residues. The CDR3 DNA sequence: TGCGCCAGCAGCCCCGATCCGGACGGGCAGTACTTC. Its translation is CASSPDPDGQYF.

This clonotype has a count of ten or more. This rearrangement joins TRBV15 to TRBJ2-7, with D perhaps matching TRBD1 (5 bases). Trimming removed 5 bases from V and 3 bases from J, with 11 bases in between. Germline CDR1 LNHNV, CDR2 YYDKDF (reference sequence). The CDR3 has 13 amino acids. Here the CDR3 DNA reads TGTGCCACCAGCCGGCGGCAGGGCTACGAGCAGTACTTC. It translates to CATSRRQGYEQYF.

This clonotype has at least ten counts. The chain joins TRBV5-1 to TRBJ1-1; weak D call: TRBD1 (5 bases). CDR3 length: 11 amino acids. The V end was cut by 7 bases, the J end by 3 bases, with 7 bases between. Looked up from germline, CDR1 is SGHRS and CDR2 is YFSETQ. CDR3 sequence: CASGGDTEAFF. The CDR3 DNA reads as TGCGCCAGCGGGGGGGACACTGAAGCTTTCTTT. Full variable domain (rest looked up from reference TRBV5-1 and TRBJ1-1): KAGVTQTPRYLIKTRGQQVTLSCSPISGHRSVSWYQQTPGQGLQFLFEYFSETQRNKGNFPGRFSGRQFSNSRSEMNVSTLELGDSALYLCASGGDTEAFFGQGTRLTVV.

This sequence joins TRBV7-2 and TRBJ2-7; D is uncertain. This CDR3 spans 15 amino acids. The V end was cut by 8 bases, the J end by 2 bases, with 19 bases between. CDR1 is SGHTA and CDR2 is FQGNSA in the germline V gene. The CDR3 spells CASQPQAGLAYEQYF. CDR3 in DNA: TGTGCCAGCCAACCCCAAGCCGGGCTAGCCTACGAGCAGTACTTC. Full variable domain (remainder filled in from reference TRBV7-2 and TRBJ2-7): GAGVSQSPSNKVTEKGKDVELRCDPISGHTALYWYRQSLGQGLEFLIYFQGNSAPDKSGLPSDRFSAERTGGSVSTLTIQRTQQEDSAVYLCASQPQAGLAYEQYFGPGTRLTVT.

This chain links TRBV6-2 or TRBV6-3 with TRBJ2-3; TRBD1 might be the D (6 bases). Trimming left V 6 bases short and J 4 bases short, with 17 bases between. Per the germline V gene, CDR1 is MNHEY and CDR2 is SVGEGT. CDR3 length: 15 amino acids. The CDR3 here is CASSPTARGADTQYF. DNA of the CDR3: TGTGCCAGCAGCCCAACCGCCAGGGGAGCAGATACGCAGTATTTT.

This clonotype was observed a few times. The chain has TRBV20-1 and TRBJ1-5, with TRBD2 matching 9 bases. The J call may be faulty, since TRBJ2-3 better matches the DNA end. This CDR3 has 14 amino acids. Germline V gene sequence: CDR1 DFQATT, CDR2 SNEGSKA (reference sequence). The CDR3 nucleotides are TGCAGTGCTAGAGGGCTAGCGGGATTTGATACGCAGTATTTT. Encoded protein: CSARGLAGFDTQYF.

This chain connects TRBV29-1 to TRBJ1-5; 11 bases match TRBD1. The CDR3 extends over 14 amino acids. Germline-derived CDR1 and CDR2 are SQVTM and ANQGSEA. V trimming: 4 bases; J trimming: 11 bases; junction bases outside the gene matches: 10. The CDR3 bases are TGCAGCGTTGTCCGGGACAGGGGGACGGAGACCCAGCATTTT. Translating gives CSVVRDRGTETQHF. Full variable domain (remainder filled in from reference TRBV29-1 and TRBJ1-5): SAVISQKPSRDICQRGTSLTIQCQVDSQVTMMFWYRQQPGQSLTLIATANQGSEATYESGFVIDKFPISRPNLTFSTLTVSNMSPEDSSIYLCSVVRDRGTETQHFGDGTRLSIL.

This clonotype has a count of ten or more. CDR3 DNA: TGCGCCAGCAGCCCCTTTGAGGGAGGGGTGCGTGAAAAACTGTTTTTT. As protein: CASSPFEGGVREKLFF. This chain joins TRBV5-1 and TRBJ1-4, with a possible D match to TRBD1 (5 bases). CDR3 size: 16 residues. The V gene's germline CDR1 is SGHRS and CDR2 YFSETQ. Trimming took off 4 bases at V and 7 bases at J, with 20 bases between the two ends.

The rearrangement links TRBV5-1 to TRBJ1-1; 7 bases align to TRBD1. In germline, CDR1 is SGHRS, CDR2 YFSETQ. The CDR3 has 16 amino acids. Germline trimming cut 4 bases from V and 1 base from J; bases unmatched to any gene: 10. The CDR3 sequence is CASSPRPTGSNTEAFF. CDR3 nucleotides: TGCGCCAGCAGCCCGAGACCGACAGGGTCGAACACTGAAGCTTTCTTT. Looking up the rest from reference TRBV5-1 and TRBJ1-1 gives the full variable domain: KAGVTQTPRYLIKTRGQQVTLSCSPISGHRSVSWYQQTPGQGLQFLFEYFSETQRNKGNFPGRFSGRQFSNSRSEMNVSTLELGDSALYLCASSPRPTGSNTEAFFGQGTRLTVV.

This rearrangement joins TRBV7-6 to TRBJ2-7; possibly TRBD2 for D (5 bases). This CDR3 has 14 residues. Germline CDR1 is SGHVS and CDR2 is FNYEAQ. Deletions cut 2 bases from V and 3 bases from J, with 11 bases between. CDR3 nucleotides: TGTGCCAGCAGCTTAACGGGAACTTTCTACGAGCAGTACTTC. Translation: CASSLTGTFYEQYF.

The chain links TRBV2 to TRBJ2-3, with 8 bases matching TRBD2. V trimming: 7 bases; J trimming: 1 base; junction bases outside the gene matches: 4. This CDR3 comprises 14 residues. Germline-derived CDR1 and CDR2 are SNHLY and FYNNEI. DNA for the CDR3: TGTGCCAGCACCGTGACTAGCGGCACAGATACGCAGTATTTT. Translating it yields CASTVTSGTDTQYF.

Notes on this clonotype: A much larger clone is a single base away; this may be a read error. This chain connects TRBV7-2 to TRBJ2-7; 8 nucleotides line up with TRBD1. After removal of 2 bases from V and 6 bases from J, the junction contained 21 bases not matched to a gene. Germline V gene sequence: CDR1 SGHTA, CDR2 FQGNSA. This CDR3 contains 19 residues. CDR3 coding DNA: TGTGCCAGCAGCTTATCCGCCCACAGGGGGAGTGCTCCATTGTCCGAGCAGTACTTC. It is translated as CASSLSAHRGSAPLSEQYF.

The rearrangement joins TRBV20-1 to TRBJ1-1, with D unresolved. Trimming left V 3 bases short and J 3 bases short, with 11 bases between. The CDR3 sequence is 13 residues long. CDR1 and CDR2 (germline): DFQATT, SNEGSKA (reference sequence). CDR3 residues: CSASGLADTEAFF. CDR3 DNA: TGCAGTGCTAGCGGACTAGCGGACACTGAAGCTTTCTTT.

This clonotype appeared many times. The J gene is TRBJ2-7, the V gene TRBV5-8; TRBD1 matches 12 bases. Germline lookup yields CDR1 SGHTS and CDR2 YDEGEE. The CDR3 length is 16 residues. Unmatched junction bases numbered 9, after V lost 4 bases and J lost 4 bases. The CDR3 DNA reads TGTGCCAGCAGCATACGCGGGACAGGGGGCCTATACGAGCAGTACTTC. It encodes CASSIRGTGGLYEQYF.

This CDR3 reads CASSRGTGLFWYGYTF. CDR3 coding DNA: TGTGCCAGCAGTCGGGGGACAGGGCTCTTTTGGTATGGCTACACCTTC. This chain uses TRBV6-5 with TRBJ1-2; TRBD1 aligns across 9 bases. CDR3 length: 16 residues. Germline V lookup: CDR1 MNHEY, CDR2 SVGAGI. V shed 5 bases and J 5 bases; nucleotides not matched to a gene: 12.

This clonotype was picked up many times. This sequence joins TRBV20-1 and TRBJ2-7, with a weak D call TRBD1 (6 bases). In germline, CDR1 is DFQATT, CDR2 SNEGSKA (reference sequence). V was pared by 3 bases and J by 5 bases, with 11 bases between. The CDR3 contains 12 residues. The CDR3, as DNA: TGCAGTGCTAGCATCCCAGGGGACGAGCAGTACTTC. Its protein is CSASIPGDEQYF.

This clonotype was recorded a few times. The rearrangement uses TRBV14 and TRBJ1-2, with D possibly TRBD1 on 5 matching bases. V was shortened by 0 bases and J by 3 bases, with 23 bases between the two germline ends. CDR1 and CDR2 from the germline V gene are SGHDN and FVKESK. The CDR3 sequence is 19 residues long. CDR3 loop: CASSQDTLKLAFRDYGYTF. CDR3 bases: TGTGCCAGCAGCCAAGATACACTTAAACTAGCTTTCAGGGACTATGGCTACACCTTC.

This chain links TRBV20-1 with TRBJ2-5; tentatively, D is TRBD1 or TRBD2 (6 bases each). This CDR3 region has 13 residues. The ends were cut back, 5 bases at V and 6 bases at J, with 16 bases in the middle. CDR1 and CDR2 (germline): DFQATT, SNEGSKA (reference sequence). This CDR3 is CSAYLGGGQTQYF. CDR3 nucleotides: TGCAGTGCTTACTTAGGGGGAGGACAGACCCAGTACTTC.

This clonotype was seen ten or more times. The rearrangement links TRBV6-2 or TRBV6-3 to TRBJ2-5; D is uncertain. With 6 bases removed from V and 4 bases from J, the gap between germline ends came to 9 bases. There are 12 residues in the CDR3. Looked up from germline, CDR1 is MNHEY and CDR2 is SVGEGT. The CDR3 coding sequence is TGTGCCAGCAGGATCAGCGTAGAGACCCAGTACTTC. Its translation is CASRISVETQYF.

The V and J genes are TRBV28 and TRBJ2-6, with D perhaps TRBD1 (5 bases). The CDR3 is 15 amino acids. The germline V and J ends were trimmed by 3 bases and 5 bases, with 11 bases remaining between them. Germline CDR1 MDHEN, CDR2 SYDVKM. The CDR3 DNA reads as TGTGCCAGCAGTTTTCAGGGCCTAAGGGCCAACGTCCTGACTTTC. Encoded protein: CASSFQGLRANVLTF.

This clonotype was seen many times. The chain recombines TRBV7-3 with TRBJ2-3; TRBD2 might be the D (5 bases). The V gene lost 1 base and the J gene lost 0 bases, with 5 bases spanning the gap. Per the germline V gene, CDR1 is SGHTA and CDR2 is FQGTGA. CDR3 length equals 14 residues. DNA of the CDR3: TGTGCCAGCAGCTTAAGCGGGAGCACAGATACGCAGTATTTT. It encodes CASSLSGSTDTQYF. The full variable domain, its missing parts supplied by reference TRBV7-3 and TRBJ2-3, is GAGVSQTPSNKVTEKGKYVELRCDPISGHTALYWYRQSLGQGPEFLIYFQGTGAADDSGLPNDRFFAVRPEGSVSTLKIQRTERGDSAVYLCASSLSGSTDTQYFGPGTRLTVL.

This chain links TRBV4-2 with TRBJ2-7; D might be TRBD2 (6 bases). In germline, CDR1 is LGHNA, CDR2 YNFKEQ. With 0 bases removed from V and 0 bases from J, the gap between germline ends came to 12 bases. The CDR3 totals 16 residues. This CDR3 is CASSQDLGGASYEQYF. The CDR3 DNA sequence: TGTGCCAGCAGCCAAGATCTTGGCGGGGCCTCCTACGAGCAGTACTTC.

This chain joins TRBV11-3 and TRBJ1-1; TRBD1 aligns across 7 bases. Trimming took 4 bases from V and 3 from J; bases not matched to a gene: 11. The CDR3 consists of 16 residues. Germline loops: CDR1 SGHNT, CDR2 YENEEA. CDR3 in DNA: TGTGCCAGCAGCTATACTCTAGGAGGGGGCTACACTGAAGCTTTCTTT. As protein: CASSYTLGGGYTEAFF.